This is a list of T cell receptor beta chains from one sample in a study of shared clonotypes between healthy human individuals. This table comes from immunoSEQ multiplex PCR, and its TCRdb copy is limited to in-frame clones, with some not included. The table includes about 2 million clones, approximately 94% detected once. Sequencing was carried out using naive CD8+ T cells sorted from blood. All receptors come from a man between 18 and 29 years old in good health. Each CDR3 is given with its conserved first and last residue. The D gene is left open where the match is weak. Only some rows state a clone size, as once, few, many or a class for expanded clones.

d_gene	v_gene	abundance	j_gene	CDR3aa	CDR3nt
TRBD2	TRBV6-1	NA	TRBJ2-2	CASSAMGGANTGELFF	TGTGCCAGCAGTGCGATGGGGGGGGCGAACACCGGGGAGCTGTTTTTT
NA	TRBV9	NA	TRBJ2-5	CASSPHDQETQYF	TGTGCCAGCAGCCCCCACGACCAAGAGACCCAGTACTTC
TRBD1	TRBV7-9	NA	TRBJ2-7	CASSLTQGQGKYEQYF	TGTGCCAGCAGCCTAACTCAAGGACAGGGCAAATACGAGCAGTACTTC
NA	TRBV2	NA	TRBJ2-7	CASSEWLGEYEQYF	TGTGCCAGCAGTGAATGGTTAGGGGAGTACGAGCAGTACTTC
NA	TRBV2	NA	TRBJ2-1	CASPGRTKSYNEQFF	TGTGCCAGTCCGGGGCGGACAAAATCCTACAATGAGCAGTTCTTC
NA	TRBV5-4	NA	TRBJ1-2	CASSEGVSGYTF	TGTGCCAGCAGCGAGGGGGTCTCTGGCTACACCTTC
NA	TRBV5-6	NA	TRBJ2-1	CASSLGSASYNEQFF	TGTGCCAGCAGCTTAGGGAGTGCCTCCTACAATGAGCAGTTCTTC
TRBD2	TRBV6-1	NA	TRBJ2-1	CASSEIAGGPVGEQFF	TGTGCCAGCAGTGAAATAGCGGGGGGGCCGGTTGGTGAGCAGTTCTTC
NA	TRBV7-9	NA	TRBJ2-1	CASNGVSYNEQFF	TGTGCCAGCAACGGCGTCTCCTACAATGAGCAGTTCTTC
NA	TRBV13	NA	TRBJ2-1	CASSSRGSSYNEQFF	TGTGCCAGCAGCTCCAGGGGCAGCTCCTACAATGAGCAGTTCTTC
TRBD1	TRBV4-1	NA	TRBJ2-2	CASSQGLRGPNTGELFF	TGCGCCAGCAGCCAAGGTCTTAGGGGGCCAAACACCGGGGAGCTGTTTTTT
NA	TRBV2	once	TRBJ2-1	CASSEVQVPRDNEQFF	TGTGCCAGCAGTGAAGTACAGGTTCCTAGGGACAATGAGCAGTTCTTC
NA	TRBV10-2	NA	TRBJ2-3	CASSRADDGTDTQYF	TGCGCCAGCAGTAGAGCGGACGATGGCACAGATACGCAGTATTTT
NA	TRBV6-5	NA	TRBJ2-3	CASSSPGPDTQYF	TGTGCCAGCAGTTCGCCAGGGCCGGATACGCAGTATTTT
NA	TRBV11-1	NA	TRBJ2-7	CASSQNFYRESAFGYF	TGTGCCAGCAGCCAAAACTTTTACAGGGAGTCGGCTTTTGGGTACTTC
TRBD2	TRBV4-1	NA	TRBJ2-1	CASSQSGTSAYNEQFF	TGCGCCAGCAGCCAATCCGGGACTAGCGCCTACAATGAGCAGTTCTTC
TRBD1	TRBV5-1	once	TRBJ2-7	CASSVDRGFHYEQYF	TGCGCCAGCAGCGTGGACAGGGGGTTTCACTACGAGCAGTACTTC
TRBD1	TRBV29-1	NA	TRBJ2-7	CSVEDLDRGPYEQYF	TGCAGCGTTGAAGACCTGGACAGGGGCCCCTACGAGCAGTACTTC
NA	TRBV27	NA	TRBJ1-5	CASSLAGGFSNQPQHF	TGTGCCAGCAGTTTAGCGGGAGGATTTAGCAATCAGCCCCAGCATTTT
NA	TRBV7-6	NA	TRBJ2-7	CASSQGHNEQYF	TGTGCCAGCAGCCAGGGACACAACGAGCAGTACTTC
TRBD2	TRBV18	NA	TRBJ2-1	CASSPPNFPSGPNEQFF	TGTGCCAGCTCACCACCGAACTTTCCTAGCGGGCCAAATGAGCAGTTCTTC
NA	TRBV6-5	NA	TRBJ1-2	CASSPGYGIGYTF	TGTGCCAGCAGTCCGGGTTATGGGATAGGCTACACCTTC
NA	TRBV4-1	NA	TRBJ1-3	CASSQDAPLGARNTIYF	TGCGCCAGCAGCCAAGATGCCCCGTTGGGGGCGAGAAACACCATATATTTT
NA	TRBV6-5	once	TRBJ1-6	CASSYFSGGVSPLHF	TGTGCCAGCAGTTACTTTTCCGGGGGCGTTTCACCCCTCCACTTT
NA	TRBV10-3	NA	TRBJ1-5	CAISDHRVSGDQPQHF	TGTGCCATCAGTGATCACAGGGTTTCGGGGGATCAGCCCCAGCATTTT
NA	TRBV10-3	NA	TRBJ1-6	CAISGAVSYNSPLHF	TGTGCCATCAGCGGGGCCGTCTCCTATAATTCACCCCTCCACTTT
NA	TRBV18	NA	TRBJ1-2	CASQEVFGSGYGYTF	TGTGCCAGTCAGGAGGTGTTCGGGTCTGGCTATGGCTACACCTTC
NA	TRBV7-2	NA	TRBJ2-7	CASSLGGGRSYEQYF	TGTGCCAGCAGCTTAGGAGGTGGCAGGAGCTACGAGCAGTACTTC
TRBD1	TRBV15	NA	TRBJ2-3	CATSRRGQGVADTQYF	TGTGCCACCAGCAGAAGGGGACAGGGGGTCGCAGATACGCAGTATTTT
NA	TRBV19	NA	TRBJ1-3	CASSISRRSSGNTIYF	TGTGCCAGTAGTATTTCTCGCAGGTCTTCTGGAAACACCATATATTTT
NA	TRBV6-1	NA	TRBJ2-7	CASSWGDEQYF	TGTGCCAGCAGTTGGGGTGACGAGCAGTACTTC
NA	TRBV5-5	NA	TRBJ2-7	CASSFQGEQYF	TGTGCCAGCAGCTTTCAAGGCGAGCAGTACTTC
NA	TRBV7-9	NA	TRBJ1-2	CASSAQANYGYTF	TGTGCCAGCAGCGCGCAAGCTAACTATGGCTACACCTTC
NA	TRBV4-1	NA	TRBJ2-7	CASSQDVGQGYEQYF	TGCGCCAGCAGCCAAGATGTGGGGCAGGGCTACGAGCAGTACTTC
TRBD2	TRBV5-4	once	TRBJ2-1	CASSLGGLAGPWGYNEQFF	TGTGCCAGCAGCTTGGGCGGACTAGCGGGACCCTGGGGCTACAATGAGCAGTTCTTC
NA	TRBV10-3	NA	TRBJ2-6	CAISELHRDSGANVLTF	TGTGCCATCAGTGAGTTACACAGGGACTCTGGGGCCAACGTCCTGACTTTC
NA	TRBV7-9	NA	TRBJ2-1	CASTLGSSYNEQFF	TGTGCCAGCACTCTCGGGAGCTCCTACAATGAGCAGTTCTTC
TRBD1	TRBV5-4	NA	TRBJ2-1	CASSYSGTGRDEQFF	TGTGCCAGCAGCTACTCCGGGACAGGGAGGGATGAGCAGTTCTTC
NA	TRBV4-3	NA	TRBJ2-2	CASSQGHPSSYTGELFF	TGCGCCAGCAGCCAAGGACATCCCAGCAGCTACACCGGGGAGCTGTTTTTT
TRBD1	TRBV29-1	NA	TRBJ2-1	CSVEGDRGLGEQFF	TGCAGCGTTGAGGGGGACAGGGGTCTGGGTGAGCAGTTCTTC
NA	TRBV6-1	once	TRBJ1-5	CASSDLSGVGSNQPQHF	TGTGCCAGCAGTGACTTATCAGGGGTCGGAAGCAATCAGCCCCAGCATTTT
TRBD1	TRBV7-9	NA	TRBJ2-5	CASSPRTGVRQETQYF	TGTGCCAGCAGCCCAAGGACAGGGGTACGACAAGAGACCCAGTACTTC
TRBD2	TRBV7-9	NA	TRBJ2-1	CASSSTRGVGINEQFF	TGTGCCAGCAGCTCGACCCGGGGGGTAGGGATTAATGAGCAGTTCTTC
TRBD1	TRBV11-1	NA	TRBJ2-7	CASSGQGDGYEQYF	TGTGCCAGCAGCGGACAGGGTGATGGCTACGAGCAGTACTTC
NA	TRBV5-8	NA	TRBJ2-7	CASSLTRTIGEYEQYF	TGTGCCAGCAGCTTGACTAGGACAATCGGAGAGTACGAGCAGTACTTC
TRBD2	TRBV28	once	TRBJ2-4	CASTQAGGPNIQYF	TGTGCCAGCACCCAAGCGGGGGGGCCGAACATTCAGTACTTC
NA	TRBV7-9	NA	TRBJ1-1	CASSLDPEAFF	TGTGCCAGCAGCTTAGATCCCGAAGCTTTCTTT
NA	TRBV9	once	TRBJ2-7	CASSVADSPYEQYF	TGTGCCAGCAGCGTAGCGGATAGCCCCTACGAGCAGTACTTC
TRBD1	TRBV5-6	NA	TRBJ2-7	CASSPITGGASSYEQYF	TGTGCCAGCAGTCCCATCACAGGGGGCGCGAGCTCCTACGAGCAGTACTTC
TRBD1	TRBV2	NA	TRBJ2-3	CASSVGTGYMRTQYF	TGTGCCAGCAGTGTGGGGACAGGGTATATGCGTACGCAGTATTTT
TRBD1	TRBV2	NA	TRBJ1-3	CASSVQGRQYSGNAIYF	TGTGCCAGCAGTGTACAGGGGCGACAATACTCTGGAAACGCCATATATTTT
NA	TRBV4-1	NA	TRBJ2-7	CASSQDSLAYEQYF	TGCGCCAGCAGCCAAGATTCGCTAGCCTACGAGCAGTACTTC
NA	TRBV6-5	NA	TRBJ2-7	CASSHGTEQYF	TGTGCCAGCAGCCACGGGACCGAGCAGTACTTC
TRBD2	TRBV4-1	NA	TRBJ2-7	CASSHSGIGAYEQYF	TGCGCCAGCAGCCATAGCGGGATAGGCGCCTACGAGCAGTACTTC
NA	TRBV11-2	NA	TRBJ2-7	CASSLVPDHPYEQYF	TGTGCCAGCAGCTTAGTCCCGGACCACCCCTACGAGCAGTACTTC